Following are 15 T cell receptor beta chains from one sample sequenced in a study of blood T cell repertoires in COVID-19. This table comes from immunoSEQ multiplex PCR, and its TCRdb copy is limited to in-frame clones, with some not included. There are over 150,000 clones in the sample; approximately 86% occur only once, and around 0.6% lies in the top ten. Sequenced: peripheral blood. These receptors originate from a man in his 60s with COVID-19, enrolled during active disease.

V is TRBV7-2 and J is TRBJ2-2; TRBD1 might be the D (6 bases). Trimming stripped 5 bases from V and 8 bases from J, with 9 bases between. CDR1 is SGHTA, CDR2 FQGNSA, per germline. This CDR3 has 12 residues. As DNA, the CDR3 is TGTGCCAGCAGCGCTACAGGGGGGGAGCTGTTTTTT. Protein sequence: CASSATGGELFF.

The count of this clone is one. The chain combines TRBV4-3 with TRBJ2-3; TRBD2 agrees at 11 bases. The V gene's germline CDR1 is LGHNA and CDR2 YSLEER. Trimming took 4 bases from V and 0 from J; bases not matched to a gene: 0. The length of the CDR3 is 15 residues. Here the CDR3 DNA reads TGCGCCAGCAGCCGGACTAGCGGGAGCACAGATACGCAGTATTTT. Its translation is CASSRTSGSTDTQYF.

The chain is built from TRBV5-1 and TRBJ1-5; 7 bases are a match to TRBD1. The germline V gene has CDR1 SGHRS and CDR2 YFSETQ. V dropped 0 bases and J dropped 5; count of bases not matched to a gene: 5. The CDR3 runs to 15 residues. CDR3 nucleotides: TGCGCCAGCAGCTTGGAAGGACAGGACCATCAGCCCCAGCATTTT. It is translated as CASSLEGQDHQPQHF.

To note about this clone: The junction departs from germline at one end; a sequencing error may be responsible. This chain's CDR3 is CASTKTGGYEGFNF. The CDR3 DNA reads as TGTGCCAGCACCAAAACAGGGGGTTATGAGGGGTTTAACTTT. V usage is TRBV28 and J usage is TRBJ1-6; 8 bases are a match to TRBD1. Germline CDR1 MDHEN, CDR2 SYDVKM. This CDR3 comprises 14 residues.

The chain links TRBV9 to TRBJ2-2, with TRBD1 identical over 8 bases. Germline trimming cut 1 base from V and 4 bases from J; bases unmatched to any gene: 3. This CDR3 region has 15 residues. The germline V gene has CDR1 SGDLS and CDR2 YYNGEE. As DNA, the CDR3 is TGTGCCAGCAGCGTACTTCAGGGGGCCACCGGGGAGCTGTTTTTT. Its translation: CASSVLQGATGELFF.

The chain links TRBV29-1 to TRBJ1-4, with D unclear. CDR1 and CDR2 from the germline V gene are SQVTM and ANQGSEA. The ends were cut back, 2 bases at V and 8 bases at J, with 15 bases in the middle. CDR3 length: 14 amino acids. The CDR3 spells CSVEKAASGEKLFF. Here the CDR3 DNA reads TGCAGCGTTGAAAAGGCCGCGTCGGGGGAAAAACTGTTTTTT.

This clone was counted between two and nine times. The gene calls are TRBV28 and TRBJ1-1; D ambiguous. The CDR3 runs 15 residues. Germline assignment: CDR1 MDHEN and CDR2 SYDVKM. V was pared by 5 bases and J by 0 bases, with 13 bases between. The CDR3 region is CASSAAAPVNTEAFF. The CDR3 nucleotides read TGTGCCAGCAGTGCCGCCGCCCCAGTGAACACTGAAGCTTTCTTT.

The V gene is TRBV4-1, the J gene TRBJ1-1; 8 bases are shared with TRBD1. The germline gives CDR1 MGHRA, CDR2 YSYEKL. The CDR3 extends over 17 amino acids. Trimming at V came to 2 bases and at J to 1 base, leaving 9 bases not matched to a gene. The CDR3: CASSQQKDRVGNTEAFF. As DNA, the CDR3 is TGCGCCAGCAGCCAACAAAAGGACAGGGTGGGGAACACTGAAGCTTTCTTT.

V is TRBV18 and J is TRBJ2-7, with D tentatively TRBD2 (6 bases). The CDR3 loop spans 13 amino acids. Trimming removed 2 bases from V and 7 bases from J, with 12 bases in between. In germline, CDR1 is KGHSH, CDR2 LQKENI. The CDR3 region has the DNA TGTGCCAGCTCACCAGGGGCCGGAGGGGAGCAGTACTTC. Translation: CASSPGAGGEQYF.

The rearrangement uses TRBV7-8 and TRBJ1-3, with 7 bases identical to TRBD1. The junction had 3 bases not matched to a gene; V was cut back by 5 bases and J by 2 bases. Per the germline V gene, CDR1 is SGHVS and CDR2 is FQNEAQ. This CDR3 has 14 residues. This CDR3 is CASSTGTAGNTIYF. CDR3 nucleotide sequence: TGTGCCAGCAGCACCGGGACAGCTGGAAACACCATATATTTT.

J is TRBJ2-3 and V is TRBV5-6; 13 nucleotides line up with TRBD2. The trim removed 4 bases at V and 2 bases at J, leaving 4 bases unmatched. The CDR3 has 16 residues. Germline CDR1 reads SGHDT; CDR2 reads YYEEEE. CDR3 bases: TGTGCCAGCAGCCCAGGGACTAGCGGGGTCACAGATACGCAGTATTTT. This gives the protein CASSPGTSGVTDTQYF.

The table lists this clone with a count of one. This rearrangement joins TRBV29-1 to TRBJ2-1, with 7 bases fitting TRBD2. Germline CDR1 SQVTM, CDR2 ANQGSEA. There are 15 residues in the CDR3. With V trimmed by 0 bases and J by 4 bases, 6 bases remained unmatched. DNA of the CDR3: TGCAGCGTTGAAGATCGGTCTAGCGGTTACAATGAGCAGTTCTTC. It encodes CSVEDRSSGYNEQFF.

The gene calls are TRBV7-2 and TRBJ1-1; TRBD1 is a possible D gene (6 bases). Between the trimmed V and J ends, which lost 7 bases and 1 base, there was a span of 10 bases. Germline loops: CDR1 SGHTA, CDR2 FQGNSA. CDR3 length: 13 amino acids. CDR3 sequence reads: CASNMDRNTEAFF. Written as DNA, the CDR3 is TGTGCCAGCAACATGGACAGGAACACTGAAGCTTTCTTT.

This clone was counted once. This chain connects TRBV5-5 to TRBJ2-3; TRBD1 is a possible D gene (6 bases). The CDR3 sequence is 14 residues long. Trimming cost V 3 bases and J 0 bases, with 8 bases left between them. Germline V CDR1 and CDR2: SGHKS, YYEKEE (reference sequence). The CDR3 DNA reads as TGTGCCAGCAGCTCGGACAGAAGCACAGATACGCAGTATTTT. Translated: CASSSDRSTDTQYF.

The chain has TRBV11-2 and TRBJ2-1; 9 bases map to TRBD1. V was clipped by 1 base and J by 7 bases; unmatched bases: 8. This CDR3 region has 16 residues. Germline V gives CDR1 SGHAT, CDR2 FQNNGV. CDR3 DNA: TGTGCCAGCAGCTTAGTCCGGGACAGGGTAGTAAATGAGCAGTTCTTC. Its protein product is CASSLVRDRVVNEQFF.